This entry is about one T cell receptor (beta chain). The data belong to a study of Ad26.COV2.S vaccination and SARS-CoV-2 variants. The treatment here: over 15 received Ad26.COV2.S at low or high dose, single or two shots; about 5 received placebo; per-sample allocation not given. Sample collection was performed on day 63 after the first vaccine or placebo injection. The germline V gene encodes CDR1 SNHLY and CDR2 FYNNEI. CDR3 length: 16 amino acids. V was clipped by 3 bases and J by 3 bases, with 17 bases between them. Sequencing was performed with immunoSEQ multiplex PCR; in TCRdb, only in-frame clones are kept and a portion is missing. The sample yields 360,000 or so clones, around 91% seen once.

This sample comprised peripheral blood, obtained in a trial of Ad26.COV2.S vaccine versus placebo. The receptor was derived from a person aged 18 to 59 who received the Ad26.COV2.S COVID-19 vaccine or a placebo. This sequence joins TRBV2 and TRBJ2-5; possible D gene TRBD2, 6 bases. CDR3 bases: TGTGCCAGCAGTGATTGGGTCGATGGGGGGAAAGAGACCCAGTACTTC. This gives the protein CASSDWVDGGKETQYF.